These T cell receptor beta chains were read from a single sample in a study of human T cells and chemical hapten exposure. TCRdb fed the RACE reads into MiXCR, producing one record per CDR3 protein. The data contain 270,000 or so distinct CDR3 sequences, roughly 7.4% of them singletons. The input for sequencing was whole blood, taken in connection with sensitization to the hapten diphenylcyclopropenone (DPC). All receptors derive from a man aged 18 to 29 with alopecia areata. Some clones in this sample may be carry-over from other donors' samples. CDR3s include the opening cysteine and the closing phenylalanine or tryptophan. Each record gives: D gene, clone size, V gene, J gene, CDR3 protein, CDR3 DNA. A D gene is named only where the DNA matches it firmly. Not all rows give a size; the values are once, few, many and, for expanded clones, a class.

D: TRBD2; size: few; V: TRBV7-9; J: TRBJ2-3; CDR3: CASSPLLAGGLADTQYF; DNA: TGTGCCAGCAGCCCGCTACTAGCGGGGGGGCTAGCAGATACGCAGTATTTT
D: TRBD1; size: .; V: TRBV20-1; J: TRBJ2-5; CDR3: CSATGGRETQYF; DNA: TGCAGTGCTACAGGGGGCAGAGAGACCCAGTACTTC
D: .; size: .; V: TRBV6-6; J: TRBJ1-1; CDR3: CASSLTEVNTEAFF; DNA: TGTGCCAGCAGTTTGACCGAAGTGAACACTGAAGCTTTCTTT
D: .; size: many; V: TRBV7-9; J: TRBJ2-3; CDR3: CASSPPVGLEADTQYF; DNA: TGTGCCAGCAGCCCCCCCGTTGGGCTAGAGGCTGATACGCAGTATTTT
D: .; size: few; V: TRBV6-5; J: TRBJ1-1; CDR3: CASSLDRRTEAFF; DNA: TGTGCCAGCAGTCTAGACAGGCGGACTGAAGCTTTCTTT
D: TRBD1; size: few; V: TRBV7-9; J: TRBJ2-1; CDR3: CASSVPGQGLDNEQFF; DNA: TGTGCCAGCAGCGTTCCGGGACAGGGCTTGGACAATGAGCAGTTCTTC
D: TRBD2; size: many; V: TRBV6-5; J: TRBJ2-5; CDR3: CASSYSLAGSQETQYF; DNA: TGTGCCAGCAGTTACTCGCTAGCGGGGAGTCAAGAGACCCAGTACTTC
D: .; size: many; V: TRBV6-2/TRBV6-3; J: TRBJ1-5; CDR3: CASSPTWVHRAGNQPQHF; DNA: TGTGCCAGCAGTCCAACTTGGGTACACAGGGCAGGCAATCAGCCCCAGCATTTT
D: .; size: .; V: TRBV24-1; J: TRBJ2-3; CDR3: CATSDPQGQQDTQYF; DNA: TGTGCCACCAGTGATCCTCAGGGGCAACAAGATACGCAGTATTTT
D: .; size: .; V: TRBV18; J: TRBJ1-1; CDR3: CASSRTLEYTEAFF; DNA: TGTGCCAGCTCCCGTACCCTAGAGTACACTGAAGCTTTCTTT
D: .; size: few; V: TRBV20-1; J: TRBJ1-1; CDR3: CSARDPGRFLLNTEAFF; DNA: TGCAGTGCTAGAGACCCGGGCCGGTTTTTATTAAACACTGAAGCTTTCTTT
D: .; size: many; V: TRBV12-3/TRBV12-4; J: TRBJ2-3; CDR3: CASRGLAPDTQYF; DNA: TGTGCCAGCAGGGGACTCGCCCCAGATACGCAGTATTTT
D: TRBD2; size: .; V: TRBV2; J: TRBJ2-7; CDR3: CAREAGAGSYEQYF; DNA: TGTGCCAGGGAAGCGGGGGCTGGCTCCTACGAGCAGTACTTC
D: .; size: many; V: TRBV11-2; J: TRBJ2-2; CDR3: CASSYHWVDTGELFF; DNA: TGTGCCAGCAGTTACCACTGGGTTGACACCGGGGAGCTGTTTTTT
D: TRBD1; size: many; V: TRBV29-1; J: TRBJ1-1; CDR3: CSVATGINTEAFF; DNA: TGCAGCGTCGCGACAGGGATTAACACTGAAGCTTTCTTT
D: .; size: .; V: TRBV29-1; J: TRBJ1-1; CDR3: CSVSGSTMNTEAFF; DNA: TGCAGCGTTTCCGGATCTACCATGAACACTGAAGCTTTCTTT
D: .; size: many; V: TRBV20-1; J: TRBJ1-1; CDR3: CSAEWSRNTEAFF; DNA: TGCAGTGCTGAGTGGAGCAGGAACACTGAAGCTTTCTTT
D: .; size: few; V: TRBV2; J: TRBJ2-7; CDR3: CAIFPTWGDYEQYF; DNA: TGTGCCATCTTCCCTACTTGGGGGGACTACGAGCAGTACTTC
D: .; size: few; V: TRBV13; J: TRBJ2-7; CDR3: CASSHPWATRRSSYEQYF; DNA: TGTGCCAGCAGCCACCCCTGGGCGACCCGACGAAGCTCCTACGAGCAGTACTTC
D: .; size: many; V: TRBV20-1; J: TRBJ2-7; CDR3: CSARDFEESTYEQYF; DNA: TGCAGTGCTAGAGATTTTGAAGAGTCCACCTACGAGCAGTACTTC
D: .; size: many; V: TRBV29-1; J: TRBJ2-7; CDR3: CSARAGISYEQYF; DNA: TGCAGCGCCCGCGCAGGGATTTCGTACGAGCAGTACTTC
D: TRBD2; size: .; V: TRBV7-9; J: TRBJ2-3; CDR3: CASSYGGGADTQYF; DNA: TGTGCCAGCAGTTACGGCGGGGGTGCAGATACGCAGTATTTT
D: TRBD1; size: .; V: TRBV5-1; J: TRBJ2-7; CDR3: CASRLGQGMISYEQYF; DNA: TGCGCCAGCAGACTTGGACAGGGGATGATCTCCTACGAGCAGTACTTC
D: .; size: .; V: TRBV7-2; J: TRBJ2-1; CDR3: CASSLRYNEQFF; DNA: TGTGCCAGCAGCCTCCGCTACAATGAGCAGTTCTTC
D: TRBD1; size: many; V: TRBV4-1; J: TRBJ1-2; CDR3: CASSLGTATTYGYTF; DNA: TGCGCCAGCAGCCTGGGGACAGCAACAACCTATGGCTACACCTTC
D: .; size: many; V: TRBV7-9; J: TRBJ1-1; CDR3: CASSLLGYSTSTEAFF; DNA: TGTGCCAGCAGCTTATTGGGGTACAGCACGAGCACTGAAGCTTTCTTT
D: .; size: few; V: TRBV6-2/TRBV6-3; J: TRBJ2-5; CDR3: CASSFQGTQETQYF; DNA: TGTGCCAGCAGTTTCCAGGGCACCCAAGAGACCCAGTACTTC
D: TRBD2; size: few; V: TRBV20-1; J: TRBJ2-7; CDR3: CSAEVAGAFPSFYEQYF; DNA: TGCAGTGCTGAAGTAGCGGGGGCCTTCCCTTCCTTCTACGAGCAGTACTTC
D: .; size: .; V: TRBV12-3/TRBV12-4; J: TRBJ2-1; CDR3: CASSFRESNEQFF; DNA: TGTGCCAGCAGTTTTAGGGAAAGCAATGAGCAGTTCTTC
D: .; size: .; V: TRBV11-2; J: TRBJ1-2; CDR3: CASSLVLGTGGYTF; DNA: TGTGCCAGCAGCTTAGTTCTGGGGACCGGCGGCTACACCTTC
D: .; size: many; V: TRBV27; J: TRBJ1-6; CDR3: CASSFNASPLHF; DNA: TGTGCCAGCAGTTTTAATGCCTCACCCCTCCACTTT
D: .; size: few; V: TRBV10-3; J: TRBJ2-1; CDR3: CAISGGDEQFF; DNA: TGTGCCATCAGTGGGGGGGATGAGCAGTTCTTC
D: TRBD1; size: many; V: TRBV14; J: TRBJ1-1; CDR3: CASSLSQGYTEAFF; DNA: TGTGCCAGCAGCCTATCACAGGGGTACACTGAAGCTTTCTTT
D: TRBD1; size: .; V: TRBV6-5; J: TRBJ1-3; CDR3: CASSYSPGRTGAGNTIYF; DNA: TGTGCCAGCAGTTACTCACCCGGTCGGACAGGGGCTGGAAACACCATATATTTT
D: .; size: .; V: TRBV6-5; J: TRBJ2-6; CDR3: CASSFTGNPGANVLTF; DNA: TGTGCCAGCAGTTTTACAGGGAATCCTGGGGCCAACGTCCTGACTTTC
D: .; size: many; V: TRBV10-3; J: TRBJ1-2; CDR3: CAISDGADGYTF; DNA: TGTGCCATCAGTGACGGAGCCGATGGCTACACCTTC
D: .; size: .; V: TRBV10-3; J: TRBJ2-7; CDR3: CAVEAGNEQYF; DNA: TGTGCCGTAGAGGCGGGGAACGAGCAGTACTTC
D: TRBD1; size: many; V: TRBV12-3/TRBV12-4; J: TRBJ2-2; CDR3: CASMKQGKTGELFF; DNA: TGTGCCAGCATGAAACAGGGGAAAACCGGGGAGCTGTTTTTT